These T cell receptor beta chains were read from a single sample in a study of cytomegalovirus exposure and HLA in healthy donors. Measured with immunoSEQ multiplex PCR; TCRdb has only the in-frame clones, and not every one. The sample holds some 140,000 clones, approximately 71% seen once. Sequencing was performed on PBMCs. Receptor source: a woman aged 60-75 years in good health and CMV-seronegative. Both conserved end residues are trimmed from each CDR3. Fields, in order: V gene, CDR3 protein.

TRBV5-4	ASSARWASGTHEQF
TRBV5-8	ASRGRGGSPLH
TRBV5-6	ASSLLGQGAGETQY
TRBV7-3	ASSLAGGSRDTQY
TRBV19	ASSPVGGSLSYEQY
TRBV5-1	ASSRYSNQPQH
TRBV30	AWSLQGLSGNTIY
TRBV30	AWKPRRDRARDTQY
TRBV19	ASSRSAGSGVYEQY
TRBV9	ASSGRDLHGYT
TRBV6-6	ASSYSRGGTEAF
TRBV28	ASSSGGGGRETQY
TRBV7-9	ASAAMVGLDTDTQY